Each of the 18 T cell receptor beta chains below was sequenced from the same sample in a study of blood T cell repertoires in COVID-19 (TCRdb year 2020). Library creation used the immunoSEQ multiplex PCR assay. What TCRdb holds here is the immuneACCESS table cut down to in-frame rearrangements. Part of the clones is not present; checked against another copy, under half of the missing clones reflect an unresolved V gene, and the others are unexplained. This sample holds a few hundred thousand clones; around 84% were observed only once. Under 12% of the sample is held by the ten biggest clonotypes. The sequencing input was peripheral blood. Source of these receptors: a woman older than 75 with COVID-19, enrolled during active disease.

This chain connects TRBV19 to TRBJ1-5; the D is unclear. From germline, CDR1 is LNHDA and CDR2 SQIVND (reference sequence). V gave up 6 bases and J gave up 2 bases, with 11 bases separating them. The CDR3 contains 14 residues. DNA for the CDR3: TGTGCCAGTAGAGAGTTGTCTGGCAATCAGCCCCAGCATTTT. This encodes CASRELSGNQPQHF.

The chain has TRBV7-2 and TRBJ1-2; 8 bases map to TRBD1. CDR1 is SGHTA, CDR2 FQGNSA, per germline. This CDR3 comprises 14 residues. With 3 bases clipped from V and 7 bases from J, the junction kept 7 bases outside the gene matches. The CDR3: CASSFGQGIGGYTF. CDR3 coding DNA: TGTGCCAGCAGCTTTGGACAGGGCATAGGTGGCTACACCTTC.

The chain has TRBV5-4 and TRBJ2-1; 9 bases map to TRBD1. Per the germline V gene, CDR1 is SGHNT and CDR2 is YYREEE (reference sequence). The CDR3 has 15 residues. V gave up 4 bases and J gave up 3 bases; unmatched junction bases: 5. The CDR3 nucleotides are TGTGCCAGCAGCATTCAGACAGGGGGCTACAATGAGCAGTTCTTC. It translates to CASSIQTGGYNEQFF.

In this sample, this clone turned up once. J is TRBJ1-5 and V is TRBV28; 8 positions match TRBD1. The CDR3 consists of 14 residues. V shed 5 bases and J 4 bases; nucleotides not matched to a gene: 4. Germline assignment: CDR1 MDHEN and CDR2 SYDVKM. CDR3 region: CASSRGQENQPQHF. The CDR3, as DNA: TGTGCCAGCAGTCGGGGACAGGAGAATCAGCCCCAGCATTTT.

CDR3 protein: CASSPSGLLTAFF. The CDR3, as DNA: TGTGCCAGCAGCCCATCGGGACTCCTTACGGCTTTCTTT. This chain joins TRBV3-1 (or the pseudogene TRBV3-2) and TRBJ1-1, with D possibly matching TRBD1 (5 bases). The CDR3 loop spans 13 amino acids. Trimming took 4 bases from V and 11 from J, leaving 17 bases between them. CDR1 is LGHDT, CDR2 YNNKEL, per germline (reference sequence).

This clone was detected a few times. This rearrangement joins TRBV28 to TRBJ2-5; 10 nucleotides match TRBD1. V shed 3 bases and J 4 bases; nucleotides not matched to a gene: 5. This CDR3 contains 15 residues. Germline V gives CDR1 MDHEN, CDR2 SYDVKM. CDR3 amino acids: CASSFGDRGRETQYF. CDR3 sequence (DNA): TGTGCCAGCAGTTTCGGGGACAGGGGTCGAGAGACCCAGTACTTC.

The J gene is TRBJ1-2, the V gene TRBV29-1, with TRBD1 matching over 11 bases. V lost 6 bases, J lost 4 bases, and 10 bases stayed unmatched. CDR1 and CDR2 (germline): SQVTM, ANQGSEA. The CDR3 length is 15 residues. The CDR3, as DNA: TGCAGCGTGGAAACCCGGGACAGGGGGTTCTATGGCTACACCTTC. Translation: CSVETRDRGFYGYTF. The full variable domain, with the rest looked up from reference TRBV29-1 and TRBJ1-2, is SAVISQKPSRDICQRGTSLTIQCQVDSQVTMMFWYRQQPGQSLTLIATANQGSEATYESGFVIDKFPISRPNLTFSTLTVSNMSPEDSSIYLCSVETRDRGFYGYTFGSGTRLTVV.

The chain combines TRBV24-1 with TRBJ1-2, with D maybe TRBD1 (5 bases). From germline, CDR1 is KGHDR and CDR2 SFDVKD. CDR3 length: 13 amino acids. The ends were cut back, 1 base at V and 10 bases at J, with 12 bases in the middle. CDR3 nucleotide sequence: TGTGCCACCAGTGATTTCCGACAGACTTCCTACACCTTC. It is translated as CATSDFRQTSYTF.

J is TRBJ1-1 and V is TRBV19; D call uncertain. CDR1 LNHDA and CDR2 SQIVND come from the germline V gene (reference sequence). V dropped 1 base and J dropped 1 base, with 16 bases sitting between them. The CDR3 runs 17 residues. CDR3 nucleotide sequence: TGTGCCAGTAGTATAGGGGCTACACAACTGAAGAACACTGAAGCTTTCTTT. Its protein is CASSIGATQLKNTEAFF.

This clone is a singleton in its sample. The chain joins TRBV27 to TRBJ1-5; perhaps TRBD1 as D (5 bases). Trimming removed 4 bases from V and 4 bases from J, with 11 bases in between. The germline V gene encodes CDR1 MNHEY and CDR2 SMNVEV (reference sequence). This CDR3 contains 14 residues. The CDR3 protein is CASSSSGLNQPQHF. The CDR3 DNA is TGTGCCAGCAGTTCGTCAGGGTTAAATCAGCCCCAGCATTTT.

CDR3 in DNA: TGTGCCAGCAGTGAAGAGGGGGGGAAGGGTGAAAAACTGTTTTTT. Protein sequence: CASSEEGGKGEKLFF. V is TRBV2 and J is TRBJ1-4, with D possibly matching TRBD1 (6 bases). This CDR3 region has 15 residues. The V end lost 1 base, the J end lost 7 bases, and 13 bases lay between the germline ends. Germline loops: CDR1 SNHLY, CDR2 FYNNEI.

The sample holds one count of this clone. The rearrangement joins TRBV10-3 to TRBJ2-7, with D hard to call. The germline V gene has CDR1 ENHRY and CDR2 SYGVKD. The CDR3 length is 13 residues. V lost 3 bases and J 2 bases, leaving 8 bases between the germline ends. The CDR3: CAISDQAPYEQYF. The DNA for the CDR3 is TGTGCCATCAGTGACCAGGCCCCCTACGAGCAGTACTTC.

This clone was recorded a few times. The chain combines TRBV19 with TRBJ1-3; D gene ambiguous. This CDR3 comprises 15 residues. Germline V gene data show CDR1 as LNHDA and CDR2 as SQIVND (reference sequence). V lost 7 bases and J lost 0, with 13 bases in between. The CDR3 is CASKRQTFSGNTIYF. In DNA, the CDR3 is TGTGCCAGTAAAAGGCAGACATTCTCTGGAAACACCATATATTTT.

The count of this clone is one. The chain has TRBV4-1 and TRBJ2-3, with a weak D call TRBD2 (6 bases). Germline CDR1 and CDR2: MGHRA and YSYEKL. The V and J ends lost 1 base and 0 bases respectively, with 11 bases between them. The CDR3 runs 16 residues. The CDR3 spells CASSQATRGSTDTQYF. DNA for the CDR3: TGCGCCAGCAGCCAAGCCACCCGGGGGAGCACAGATACGCAGTATTTT.

The chain joins TRBV5-1 to TRBJ2-1; 9 bases are a match to TRBD1. V lost 3 bases and J lost 9; bases outside the gene matches: 1. CDR1 is SGHRS, CDR2 YFSETQ, per germline. The CDR3 totals 12 residues. CDR3: CASSSQGAEQFF. The DNA for the CDR3 is TGCGCCAGCAGCTCACAGGGGGCTGAGCAGTTCTTC.

CDR3 residues: CASKESGGTDTQYF. The CDR3 DNA reads as TGTGCCAGCAAAGAATCCGGGGGCACAGATACGCAGTATTTT. This chain links TRBV2 with TRBJ2-3; TRBD2 is a possible D gene (5 bases). This CDR3 is built from 14 residues. With 7 bases removed from V and 1 base from J, the gap between germline ends came to 12 bases. CDR1 is SNHLY, CDR2 FYNNEI, per germline.

The rearrangement joins TRBV19 to TRBJ1-1; no clear D gene. The V gene lost 4 bases and the J gene lost 1 base, with 7 bases spanning the gap. CDR3 length: 13 amino acids. Germline V gene data show CDR1 as LNHDA and CDR2 as SQIVND (reference sequence). CDR3 region: CASSNPGNTEAFF. The CDR3 nucleotides read TGTGCCAGTAGTAACCCAGGGAACACTGAAGCTTTCTTT.

The J gene is TRBJ2-1, the V gene TRBV7-9; D gene unclear. The CDR3 extends over 14 amino acids. Germline V gives CDR1 SEHNR, CDR2 FQNEAQ (reference sequence). Trimming cost V 5 bases and J 0 bases, with 8 bases left between them. CDR3 DNA sequence: TGTGCCAGCAGCGCCTCGAGCTCCTACAATGAGCAGTTCTTC. Its protein product is CASSASSSYNEQFF.